This entry is about one T cell receptor beta chain. Its antigen is undetermined. Some clones are missing from TCRdb's copy, which holds only in-frame ones; the method was immunoSEQ multiplex PCR. The data hold a few thousand clones, with 55% to 70% observed a single time. This sample stems from a study of CD8 T cell repertoires and HIV-1 epitope variants. Turning to the study itself: T cells were cultured for about 9 days with cytokines added on days 3 and 7.

General study results and limits: Beta chains alone show antigen proliferation, not cytokine profile or function. Of roughly nine antigen-specific beta clonotypes, 6 or 7 appeared to cross-react with escape variants.

The sample was cultured CD8+ T cells derived from PBMCs. The receptor comes from a male donor with HIV.

CDR3 sequence: CATTPSGGETQYF. The CDR3 DNA follows: TGTGCCACCACCCCTAGCGGAGGAGAGACCCAGTACTTC. J is TRBJ2-5 and V is TRBV19, with TRBD2 matching 7 bases. Germline CDR1 reads LNHDA; CDR2 reads SQIVND (reference sequence). Trimming cost V 10 bases and J 4 bases; bases outside gene matches: 9. CDR3 length: 13 amino acids. The whole variable domain, filled in from reference TRBV19 and TRBJ2-5, reads DGGITQSPKYLFRKEGQNVTLSCEQNLNHDAMYWYRQDPGQGLRLIYYSQIVNDFQKGDIAEGYSVSREKKESFPLTVTSAQKNPTAFYLCATTPSGGETQYFGPGTRLLVL.